Listed below are T cell receptor beta chains from one sample, sequenced in a study of cytomegalovirus exposure and HLA in healthy donors. The table came from immunoSEQ multiplex PCR; TCRdb's copy has only in-frame clones and leaves some out. This table holds some 170,000 clones, roughly four fifths found once. Sequenced input: PBMCs. The receptors stem from a woman under 30 in good health and CMV-seropositive. Both conserved end residues are part of each CDR3. The D gene is left open where the match is weak. Size values are once, few and many counts, or a class for expanded clones, and some rows have none.

V	size	length	D	J	CDR3	DNA
TRBV2	NA	14	NA	TRBJ1-5	CASSVVYSNQPQHF	TGTGCCAGCAGTGTTGTGTATAGCAATCAGCCCCAGCATTTT
TRBV4-2	NA	13	NA	TRBJ2-5	CASSQDLSETQYF	TGTGCCAGCAGCCAAGATCTTTCAGAGACCCAGTACTTC
TRBV6-6	once	15	NA	TRBJ1-6	CASSYDSSYNSPLHF	TGTGCCAGCAGTTACGACAGCTCCTATAATTCACCCCTCCACTTT
TRBV19	NA	15	NA	TRBJ2-7	CASSIAASFSYEQYF	TGTGCCAGTAGTATCGCGGCTAGCTTTTCCTACGAGCAGTACTTC
TRBV7-3	NA	12	NA	TRBJ1-2	CASSLNGGGYTF	TGTGCCAGCAGCCTAAACGGGGGAGGCTACACCTTC
TRBV6-6	NA	14	NA	TRBJ1-1	CASSLATINTEAFF	TGTGCCAGCAGTTTGGCCACCATCAACACTGAAGCTTTCTTT
TRBV28	NA	16	NA	TRBJ2-7	CASSLISGQGDYEQYF	TGTGCCAGCAGTTTAATCTCCGGGCAGGGCGACTACGAGCAGTACTTC
TRBV6-5	NA	13	NA	TRBJ2-5	CASTLVRRETQYF	TGTGCCAGCACCTTGGTACGGAGGGAGACCCAGTACTTC
TRBV5-4	NA	15	TRBD1	TRBJ2-7	CASSIGTGAYYEQYF	TGTGCCAGCAGCATAGGGACAGGGGCCTACTACGAGCAGTACTTC
TRBV7-9	NA	14	NA	TRBJ2-1	CASSAPGLLLEQFF	TGTGCCAGCAGCGCCCCGGGACTCCTTCTTGAGCAGTTCTTC